This T cell receptor beta chain derives from a study of cytomegalovirus exposure and HLA in healthy donors. The study ran its PCR with 60 Vbeta and 13 Jbeta primers. The protocol was immunoSEQ multiplex PCR, while the TCRdb copy is restricted to in-frame clones and leaves out a portion. The sample lists about 150,000 clones, approximately 80% occurring once. V gave up 0 bases and J gave up 8 bases, with 9 bases separating them. CDR1 and CDR2 (germline): SGHNT, YYREEE (reference sequence). This CDR3 is built from 13 residues. The chain recombines TRBV5-4 with TRBJ2-1, with D possibly being TRBD2 (6 bases). The sequence was collected from a male donor in good health and CMV-seropositive. Source material: PBMCs. CDR3: CASSLALAHEQFF. CDR3 sequence (DNA): TGTGCCAGCAGCTTGGCGCTAGCGCATGAGCAGTTCTTC.